The sequence of this TCR beta chain was determined in a study of blood T cell repertoires in COVID-19. Data came from immunoSEQ multiplex PCR; TCRdb stores just in-frame clones and leaves some out. The top ten hold over 4% of the sample, which has 320,000 or so clones, 89% seen once. Recovered Cohort 3 donors showed two negative PCRs, clearance, or symptom resolution. The CDR3 covers 14 residues. The V and J ends lost 0 bases and 5 bases respectively, with 11 bases between them. CDR1 and CDR2 from the germline V gene are LGHDT and YNNKEL (reference sequence). This receptor was obtained from a man in his 60s who had recovered from COVID-19. The gene calls are TRBV3-1 (or the pseudogene TRBV3-2) and TRBJ2-7; a possible D gene is TRBD1 (6 bases). The specimen sequenced was PBMCs or T cells enriched from blood (not recorded which). DNA of the CDR3: TGTGCCAGCAGCCAAGAGCAGGGGCTCAACGAGCAGTACTTC. Translation: CASSQEQGLNEQYF.